This is a list of T cell receptor beta chains from one sample in a study of control samples from healthy donors and cancer patients. TCRdb's copy holds only in-frame clones and misses some; the assay was immunoSEQ multiplex PCR. Among some 100,000 clones listed, approximately 95% were seen once. The specimen was blood. The receptors shown here come from a man younger than 35 in good health. CDR3s include the opening cysteine and the closing phenylalanine or tryptophan. D genes are given only for firm matches. Not every row has a clone size; where given, it reads once, few, many or a size class.

cdr3_aa,cdr3_nt,v_call,j_call,clone_size,d_call
CASTSGGFEAFF,TGTGCCAGTACTTCAGGGGGGTTTGAAGCTTTCTTT,TRBV19,TRBJ1-1,NA,TRBD1
CASSLGQFYGYTF,TGTGCCAGCAGCCTGGGACAGTTCTATGGCTACACCTTC,TRBV7-2,TRBJ1-2,NA,TRBD1
CASTISTAFSGNTIYF,TGTGCCAGTACCATCTCCACAGCGTTCTCTGGAAACACCATATATTTT,TRBV19,TRBJ1-3,NA,NA
CASITGLSNEKLFF,TGTGCCAGCATAACAGGGTTGTCTAATGAAAAACTGTTTTTT,TRBV2,TRBJ1-4,NA,NA
CASGLLDGELFF,TGTGCTAGTGGCCTTTTGGACGGGGAGCTGTTTTTT,TRBV12-5,TRBJ2-2,NA,NA
CASSSQGSMNTEAFF,TGCGCCAGCAGCTCACAGGGGAGCATGAACACTGAAGCTTTCTTT,TRBV5-1,TRBJ1-1,NA,TRBD1
CASTQTGYSYNEQFF,TGTGCCAGTACCCAAACAGGGTACTCCTACAATGAGCAGTTCTTC,TRBV19,TRBJ2-1,NA,NA
CASSFHAGVYEQYF,TGTGCCAGCAGTTTTCATGCGGGAGTTTACGAGCAGTACTTC,TRBV27,TRBJ2-7,NA,TRBD2
CASSVTSSGGTDTQYF,TGTGCCAGCAGCGTGACCTCTAGCGGCGGCACAGATACGCAGTATTTT,TRBV9,TRBJ2-3,once,TRBD2
CASSTVENTEAFF,TGTGCCAGCAGCACGGTTGAGAACACTGAAGCTTTCTTT,TRBV7-9,TRBJ1-1,NA,NA
CASSLSRQSSYEQYF,TGTGCCAGCAGTTTAAGTCGGCAGAGCTCCTACGAGCAGTACTTC,TRBV27,TRBJ2-7,NA,NA
CATSSARGNTGELFF,TGTGCCACCAGCTCGGCCAGGGGTAACACCGGGGAGCTGTTTTTT,TRBV15,TRBJ2-2,NA,NA
CASSPSGQDVTEAFF,TGTGCCAGCAGCCCGTCGGGACAGGATGTCACTGAAGCTTTCTTT,TRBV5-4,TRBJ1-1,NA,TRBD1
CASSPPENTEAFF,TGTGCCAGCAGCCCCCCAGAGAACACTGAAGCTTTCTTT,TRBV7-9,TRBJ1-1,NA,NA
CASSASTGNNSPLHF,TGTGCCAGCAGCGCGTCGACAGGGAATAATTCACCCCTCCACTTT,TRBV9,TRBJ1-6,NA,TRBD1
CASSLGPPGSYEQYF,TGCGCCAGCAGCTTGGGGCCCCCAGGCTCCTACGAGCAGTACTTC,TRBV5-1,TRBJ2-7,NA,NA
CSASKSDRLNTEAFF,TGCAGTGCTAGTAAATCCGACAGATTGAACACTGAAGCTTTCTTT,TRBV20-1,TRBJ1-1,NA,NA
CASSLLGDASTDTQYF,TGCGCCAGCAGCTTGTTGGGGGACGCTAGCACAGATACGCAGTATTTT,TRBV5-1,TRBJ2-3,NA,NA
CASSLTRQDGYTF,TGTGCCAGCAGCCTTACCCGACAGGATGGCTACACCTTC,TRBV6-4,TRBJ1-2,NA,NA
CASSDSSAGSSEQYF,TGTGCCAGCAGTGACTCCAGCGCGGGTAGTTCCGAGCAGTACTTC,TRBV6-4,TRBJ2-7,once,NA
CASNWNRDYGYTF,TGTGCCAGCAACTGGAATAGGGATTATGGCTACACCTTC,TRBV2,TRBJ1-2,NA,NA
CASSYQLNEKLFF,TGTGCCAGCAGCTACCAACTCAATGAAAAACTGTTTTTT,TRBV2,TRBJ1-4,NA,NA
CASRLSAPDNSPLHF,TGTGCCAGCAGACTTTCGGCACCAGATAATTCACCCCTCCACTTT,TRBV27,TRBJ1-6,NA,NA
CASSYSGQGGVGYTF,TGTGCCAGCAGTTACTCGGGACAGGGAGGGGTAGGCTACACCTTC,TRBV6-5,TRBJ1-2,NA,TRBD1
CASSLTDNYGYTF,TGTGCCAGCAGCTTGACAGATAACTATGGCTACACCTTC,TRBV7-2,TRBJ1-2,NA,NA
CATGTGGHNEQFF,TGTGCCACGGGGACAGGGGGCCACAATGAGCAGTTCTTC,TRBV19,TRBJ2-1,NA,TRBD1
CASSESPPFGGGASNEQFF,TGTGCCAGCAGTGAAAGTCCCCCTTTCGGCGGGGGGGCCTCTAATGAGCAGTTCTTC,TRBV6-1,TRBJ2-1,NA,TRBD2
CASSDRAGEKLFF,TGTGCCAGCAGCGACAGGGCTGGAGAAAAACTGTTTTTT,TRBV2,TRBJ1-4,NA,TRBD1
CASSPRDSSSGNTIYF,TGTGCCAGCTCACCACGGGACAGTAGCTCTGGAAACACCATATATTTT,TRBV18,TRBJ1-3,NA,TRBD1
CASSSGSYEQYF,TGTGCCAGCAGCTCCGGATCGTACGAGCAGTACTTC,TRBV5-4,TRBJ2-7,NA,NA
CASSEQEANQPQHF,TGTGCCAGCAGTGAACAGGAAGCCAATCAGCCCCAGCATTTT,TRBV2,TRBJ1-5,NA,NA